These T cell receptor beta chains were read from a single sample in a study of molecular identifiers for immune sequencing clone quantification. Each CDR3 protein is one row after TCRdb ran MiXCR on the PCR reads. The sample shows about 640,000 distinct CDR3 sequences, 20% of them seen only once. Sequenced sample: naive CD8+ T cells from blood, with Jurkat cell RNA spiked in. These receptors originate from a human donor in good health. Some libraries in this study had Jurkat cell RNA spiked in. CDR3s include the opening cysteine and the closing phenylalanine or tryptophan. The D gene is left open where the match is weak. Part of the rows lack a size; the others show once, few, many or a class for expanded clones.

j_call v_call clone_size d_call cdr3_nt cdr3_aa
TRBJ2-7 TRBV7-2 many - TGTGCCAGCAGCGGATATAGCGGCCAAAGCGGGTACGAGCAGTACTTC CASSGYSGQSGYEQYF
TRBJ2-2 TRBV7-3 few - TGTGCCAGCAGCGGGGACTCGAACACCGGGGAGCTGTTTTTT CASSGDSNTGELFF
TRBJ2-5 TRBV24-1 - TRBD2 TGTGCCACCAGTGGAGTTGGCAGCGGGAGTTTAGAGACCCAGTACTTC CATSGVGSGSLETQYF
TRBJ2-5 TRBV2 few TRBD2 TGTGCCAGCAGTGGGTCGATGGGACTAGCGGGAGTGGAGACCCAGTACTTC CASSGSMGLAGVETQYF
TRBJ2-5 TRBV9 many - TGTGCCAGCAGCGTAGCAGGGACAGCGGGCCTAGAGACCCAGTACTTC CASSVAGTAGLETQYF
TRBJ2-1 TRBV11-3 few TRBD2 TGTGCCAGCAGCCCGCTGAGGCGGGGGGGCTACAATGAGCAGTTCTTC CASSPLRRGGYNEQFF
TRBJ1-5 TRBV6-5 many - TGTGCCAGCAGCCACGGGTCAGTCTATAGCAATCAGCCCCAGCATTTT CASSHGSVYSNQPQHF
TRBJ1-2 TRBV7-9 - - TGTGTCAGCAGCTTAGCGCGGGGCCAGGGCTACGGCTACACCTTC CVSSLARGQGYGYTF
TRBJ1-3 TRBV4-1 many - TGCGCCAGCAGCCAAGCGACAGGTTACTCTGGAAACACCATATATTTT CASSQATGYSGNTIYF
TRBJ2-1 TRBV6-2/TRBV6-3 - - TGTGCCTGCAGTTACGTCGGAACCTCCTACAATGAGCAGTTCTTC CACSYVGTSYNEQFF
TRBJ2-7 TRBV27 many - TGTGCCACCCGGGGAACGGACTACCCATTGGGGCAGTACTTC CATRGTDYPLGQYF
TRBJ2-7 TRBV27 few TRBD2 TGTGCCAGCAGTTCCTCTAGCGGGCGACCCCCCCGCGAGCAGTACTTC CASSSSSGRPPREQYF
TRBJ1-2 TRBV7-9 many - TGTGCCAGCAGCTTAGCGCTGGGGCCTAACTATGGCTACACCTTC CASSLALGPNYGYTF
TRBJ1-4 TRBV20-1 many TRBD1 TGCAGTGCTAGAGATCTGACAGGGTTGGCGGCTAATGAAAAACTGTTTTTT CSARDLTGLAANEKLFF
TRBJ1-2 TRBV4-3 many - TGCGCCAGCAGCCAAGCTTCTGGTCAGGGCCATGGCTACACCTTC CASSQASGQGHGYTF
TRBJ1-1 TRBV6-2/TRBV6-3 - - TGTGCCAGCAGTCCCCTGTGGCAGGGAGGAACTGAAGCTTTCTTT CASSPLWQGGTEAFF
TRBJ2-1 TRBV24-1 many - TGTGCCACCAGTGATTTGGGGCAGGGGTTGGATGAGCAGTTCTTC CATSDLGQGLDEQFF
TRBJ1-1 TRBV9 many - TGTGCCAGCAGCGGGGAGGGAATTCGTTCGAACACTGAAGCTTTCTTT CASSGEGIRSNTEAFF
TRBJ2-1 TRBV6-6 many - TGTGCCAGCAGTTACTCGTGGGGAAATGAGCAGTTCTTC CASSYSWGNEQFF
TRBJ2-7 TRBV11-2 many - TGTGCCAGCAGCTTGCCTGACAGTCCCTACGAGCAGTACTTC CASSLPDSPYEQYF
TRBJ2-7 TRBV18 few - TGTGCCAGCTCACGAGAGGGACCTCTGAGCTCCTACGAGCAGTACTTC CASSREGPLSSYEQYF
TRBJ2-7 TRBV4-3 many - TGCGCCAGCAGCCAAGGTAGAGACAGGACCTACGAGCAGTACTTC CASSQGRDRTYEQYF
TRBJ1-1 TRBV5-6 many - TGTGCCAGTTCGTGGGGGGCTAACACTGAAGCTTTCTTT CASSWGANTEAFF
TRBJ1-5 TRBV5-3 many - TGTGCCAGAAGCTTGGATGAGCCCCAGCATTTT CARSLDEPQHF